This is a list of T cell receptor beta chains from one sample in a study of blood T cell repertoires in COVID-19. Clones were sequenced by immunoSEQ multiplex PCR, and TCRdb holds only the in-frame ones, with some missing. The table records more than 300,000 clones, about 91% of them present only once. Material for sequencing was peripheral blood. The receptor set was obtained from a woman younger than 45 with COVID-19, enrolled during active disease. CDR3s include the opening cysteine and the closing phenylalanine or tryptophan. D genes are given only for firm matches. Clone sizes are given selectively: once, few, many, or a class where the clone is expanded.

CDR3aa: CASSRTGGASGELFF
CDR3nt: TGTGCTAGCAGCCGAACAGGGGGCGCGTCCGGGGAGCTGTTTTTT
v_gene: TRBV7-7
j_gene: TRBJ2-2
d_gene: TRBD1
abundance: -

CDR3aa: CASGLRVPPYEQYF
CDR3nt: TGTGCTAGTGGTCTCCGGGTCCCGCCCTACGAGCAGTACTTC
v_gene: TRBV12-5
j_gene: TRBJ2-7
d_gene: -
abundance: -

CDR3aa: CATSSGTGSGGYTF
CDR3nt: TGTGCCACCAGCTCCGGGACAGGGTCTGGTGGCTACACCTTC
v_gene: TRBV24-1
j_gene: TRBJ1-2
d_gene: TRBD1
abundance: few

CDR3aa: CASSPRVANTEAFF
CDR3nt: TGTGCCAGCTCACCAAGAGTTGCGAACACTGAAGCTTTCTTT
v_gene: TRBV18
j_gene: TRBJ1-1
d_gene: -
abundance: -

CDR3aa: CASSPRAGLNTEAFF
CDR3nt: TGTGCCAGCTCCCCCCGGGCAGGGCTAAACACTGAAGCTTTCTTT
v_gene: TRBV18
j_gene: TRBJ1-1
d_gene: -
abundance: -

CDR3aa: CASSPASGSYEQYF
CDR3nt: TGTGCCAGCAGCCCCGCGAGCGGATCCTACGAGCAGTACTTC
v_gene: TRBV9
j_gene: TRBJ2-7
d_gene: -
abundance: few

CDR3aa: CASSDNDRGNYGYTF
CDR3nt: TGTGCCAGCAGTGACAACGACAGGGGAAACTATGGCTACACCTTC
v_gene: TRBV6-4
j_gene: TRBJ1-2
d_gene: TRBD1
abundance: -

CDR3aa: CASSQLITGNQPQHF
CDR3nt: TGTGCCAGCAGTCAGCTTATCACAGGCAATCAGCCCCAGCATTTT
v_gene: TRBV6-2/TRBV6-3
j_gene: TRBJ1-5
d_gene: -
abundance: -

CDR3aa: CASSGGTGRNYGYTF
CDR3nt: TGTGCCAGCAGTGGAGGGACAGGGAGAAACTATGGCTACACCTTC
v_gene: TRBV27
j_gene: TRBJ1-2
d_gene: TRBD1
abundance: -

CDR3aa: CATSDSRFLSGELFF
CDR3nt: TGTGCCACCAGTGATAGTAGATTTCTATCCGGGGAGCTGTTTTTT
v_gene: TRBV24-1
j_gene: TRBJ2-2
d_gene: -
abundance: -

CDR3aa: CASSQPARGNTGELFF
CDR3nt: TGCGCCAGCAGCCAGCCCGCGCGGGGTAACACCGGGGAGCTGTTTTTT
v_gene: TRBV4-1
j_gene: TRBJ2-2
d_gene: -
abundance: -

CDR3aa: CASSSTRGSSYEQYF
CDR3nt: TGTGCCAGCAGCTCCACCAGGGGAAGTTCCTACGAGCAGTACTTC
v_gene: TRBV7-2
j_gene: TRBJ2-7
d_gene: -
abundance: once

CDR3aa: CAIGVGVGEQYF
CDR3nt: TGTGCCATCGGGGTCGGGGTGGGCGAGCAGTACTTC
v_gene: TRBV6-6
j_gene: TRBJ2-7
d_gene: -
abundance: -

CDR3aa: CASSSRLDTYGYTF
CDR3nt: TGTGCCAGCAGCTCACGTTTAGACACCTATGGCTACACCTTC
v_gene: TRBV7-2
j_gene: TRBJ1-2
d_gene: -
abundance: -

CDR3aa: CASSSGQGAGNEQFF
CDR3nt: TGTGCCAGCAGTTCGGGACAGGGGGCTGGCAATGAGCAGTTCTTC
v_gene: TRBV6-6
j_gene: TRBJ2-1
d_gene: TRBD1
abundance: -

CDR3aa: CSAPYTDTQYF
CDR3nt: TGCAGTGCTCCCTACACAGATACGCAGTATTTT
v_gene: TRBV20-1
j_gene: TRBJ2-3
d_gene: -
abundance: -

CDR3aa: CAWRGTISNQPQHF
CDR3nt: TGTGCTTGGCGGGGGACCATTAGCAATCAGCCCCAGCATTTT
v_gene: TRBV2
j_gene: TRBJ1-5
d_gene: -
abundance: -

CDR3aa: CASSFQGAGSPLHF
CDR3nt: TGTGCCAGCAGCTTTCAGGGGGCCGGGTCACCCCTCCACTTT
v_gene: TRBV13
j_gene: TRBJ1-6
d_gene: TRBD1
abundance: -

CDR3aa: CASSLDLNQPQHF
CDR3nt: TGTGCCAGCAGCTTAGATCTGAATCAGCCCCAGCATTTT
v_gene: TRBV11-1
j_gene: TRBJ1-5
d_gene: -
abundance: few

CDR3aa: CASLESSGNTIYF
CDR3nt: TGCGCCAGTTTAGAGAGCTCTGGAAACACCATATATTTT
v_gene: TRBV10-2
j_gene: TRBJ1-3
d_gene: -
abundance: -

CDR3aa: CASSRGGLAGALGETQYF
CDR3nt: TGTGCCAGCAGTAGGGGCGGACTAGCGGGGGCCCTAGGGGAGACCCAGTACTTC
v_gene: TRBV6-2/TRBV6-3
j_gene: TRBJ2-5
d_gene: TRBD2
abundance: -

CDR3aa: CAWTDRTGGYTF
CDR3nt: TGTGCCTGGACGGACAGGACTGGGGGCTACACCTTC
v_gene: TRBV30
j_gene: TRBJ1-2
d_gene: TRBD1
abundance: -

CDR3aa: CASSSIMTASGNTIYF
CDR3nt: TGTGCCAGCAGCTCGATTATGACTGCCTCTGGAAACACCATATATTTT
v_gene: TRBV7-8
j_gene: TRBJ1-3
d_gene: -
abundance: -

CDR3aa: CASSESPSGTPNTEAFF
CDR3nt: TGTGCCAGCAGTGAAAGTCCCTCCGGGACACCGAACACTGAAGCTTTCTTT
v_gene: TRBV6-1
j_gene: TRBJ1-1
d_gene: -
abundance: few

CDR3aa: CASSGWTGQETQYF
CDR3nt: TGTGCCAGCAGTGGGTGGACAGGGCAAGAGACCCAGTACTTC
v_gene: TRBV2
j_gene: TRBJ2-5
d_gene: TRBD1
abundance: -

CDR3aa: CASSAPGQGKPGELFF
CDR3nt: TGTGCCAGCAGCGCTCCGGGACAGGGGAAACCCGGGGAGCTGTTTTTT
v_gene: TRBV7-9
j_gene: TRBJ2-2
d_gene: TRBD1
abundance: -

CDR3aa: CASSTPLQLSNQPQHF
CDR3nt: TGTGCCAGCAGTACTCCTCTACAGCTGTCTAATCAGCCCCAGCATTTT
v_gene: TRBV28
j_gene: TRBJ1-5
d_gene: -
abundance: -

CDR3aa: CASSRLAGGPDEQYF
CDR3nt: TGTGCCAGCAGCAGACTAGCGGGGGGGCCAGACGAGCAGTACTTC
v_gene: TRBV7-2
j_gene: TRBJ2-7
d_gene: TRBD2
abundance: -

CDR3aa: CASSPYLSGDYNEQFF
CDR3nt: TGTGCCAGCAGCCCCTACCTTAGCGGGGATTACAATGAGCAGTTCTTC
v_gene: TRBV7-2
j_gene: TRBJ2-1
d_gene: TRBD2
abundance: -

CDR3aa: CASSLPRTDTQYF
CDR3nt: TGTGCCAGCAGTCTCCCTCGCACAGATACGCAGTATTTT
v_gene: TRBV27
j_gene: TRBJ2-3
d_gene: -
abundance: -

CDR3aa: CATSEPTSPRETQYF
CDR3nt: TGTGCCACCAGCGAGCCGACATCCCCAAGAGAGACCCAGTACTTC
v_gene: TRBV15
j_gene: TRBJ2-5
d_gene: -
abundance: -

CDR3aa: CASSFSGGRGYSNQPQHF
CDR3nt: TGTGCCAGCAGTTTCTCCGGGGGGAGGGGGTATAGCAATCAGCCCCAGCATTTT
v_gene: TRBV28
j_gene: TRBJ1-5
d_gene: -
abundance: -

CDR3aa: CASSVARPEDNTIYF
CDR3nt: TGTGCCAGCAGCGTAGCCCGGCCGGAGGATAACACCATATATTTT
v_gene: TRBV9
j_gene: TRBJ1-3
d_gene: -
abundance: -

CDR3aa: CAWSVLVENEQFF
CDR3nt: TGTGCCTGGAGTGTGCTAGTAGAGAATGAGCAGTTCTTC
v_gene: TRBV30
j_gene: TRBJ2-1
d_gene: -
abundance: -

CDR3aa: CASQRDYTDTQYF
CDR3nt: TGTGCCAGTCAGCGGGACTACACAGATACGCAGTATTTT
v_gene: TRBV12-3/TRBV12-4
j_gene: TRBJ2-3
d_gene: TRBD2
abundance: -

CDR3aa: CASSHKPGTGYEQFF
CDR3nt: TGTGCCAGCAGCCATAAACCCGGGACAGGATATGAGCAGTTCTTC
v_gene: TRBV14
j_gene: TRBJ2-1
d_gene: TRBD1
abundance: once

CDR3aa: CASSYSGRANEKLFF
CDR3nt: TGTGCCAGCAGTTACTCGGGCAGGGCCAATGAAAAACTGTTTTTT
v_gene: TRBV6-5
j_gene: TRBJ1-4
d_gene: -
abundance: -

CDR3aa: CASSPGTGALEQYF
CDR3nt: TGCGCCAGCAGCCCGGGGACAGGCGCTTTGGAGCAGTACTTC
v_gene: TRBV4-1
j_gene: TRBJ2-7
d_gene: TRBD1
abundance: -

CDR3aa: CASSPRRLAGGLNEQFF
CDR3nt: TGTGCCAGCAGCCCCCGCAGACTAGCGGGGGGGTTGAATGAGCAGTTCTTC
v_gene: TRBV3-1/TRBV3-2
j_gene: TRBJ2-1
d_gene: TRBD2
abundance: -

CDR3aa: CASSQERQGPEQYF
CDR3nt: TGCGCCAGCAGCCAAGAAAGGCAGGGGCCCGAGCAGTACTTC
v_gene: TRBV4-3
j_gene: TRBJ2-7
d_gene: -
abundance: few

CDR3aa: CATSDPGQLDSNQPQHF
CDR3nt: TGTGCCACCAGTGACCCGGGACAGCTCGATAGCAATCAGCCCCAGCATTTT
v_gene: TRBV24-1
j_gene: TRBJ1-5
d_gene: TRBD1
abundance: -

CDR3aa: CASRGQGPPQHF
CDR3nt: TGTGCCAGCAGGGGCCAGGGTCCGCCCCAGCATTTT
v_gene: TRBV2
j_gene: TRBJ1-5
d_gene: -
abundance: once

CDR3aa: CASSLVQGSGANVLTF
CDR3nt: TGCGCCAGCAGCTTGGTACAGGGATCTGGGGCCAACGTCCTGACTTTC
v_gene: TRBV5-1
j_gene: TRBJ2-6
d_gene: -
abundance: few

CDR3aa: CASSLGQNSGYGYTF
CDR3nt: TGCGCCAGCAGCTTAGGACAAAATTCGGGCTATGGCTACACCTTC
v_gene: TRBV5-1
j_gene: TRBJ1-2
d_gene: -
abundance: -

CDR3aa: CASSRTADNEQFF
CDR3nt: TGTGCCAGCAGTAGGACAGCCGACAATGAGCAGTTCTTC
v_gene: TRBV12-3/TRBV12-4
j_gene: TRBJ2-1
d_gene: -
abundance: -

CDR3aa: CASSQTDRGGNQPQHF
CDR3nt: TGTGCCAGCAGCCAAACGGACAGGGGCGGCAATCAGCCCCAGCATTTT
v_gene: TRBV3-1/TRBV3-2
j_gene: TRBJ1-5
d_gene: TRBD1
abundance: -

CDR3aa: CASSHRGRSLLGEQYF
CDR3nt: TGTGCCAGCAGCCATAGAGGGAGGTCTCTCTTGGGCGAGCAGTACTTC
v_gene: TRBV13
j_gene: TRBJ2-7
d_gene: -
abundance: -

CDR3aa: CASSPPGGGSGNEQFF
CDR3nt: TGTGCCAGCTCACCACCGGGAGGGGGGAGCGGCAATGAGCAGTTCTTC
v_gene: TRBV18
j_gene: TRBJ2-1
d_gene: -
abundance: -

CDR3aa: CASRTQNRGSTEAFF
CDR3nt: TGCGCCAGCCGAACACAAAACAGGGGAAGCACTGAAGCTTTCTTT
v_gene: TRBV10-2
j_gene: TRBJ1-1
d_gene: TRBD1
abundance: -

CDR3aa: CSGLGGEAHTNEKLFF
CDR3nt: TGCAGTGGACTCGGGGGTGAGGCGCACACTAATGAAAAACTGTTTTTT
v_gene: TRBV29-1
j_gene: TRBJ1-4
d_gene: -
abundance: once

CDR3aa: CASSTDRGNTEAFF
CDR3nt: TGTGCCAGTAGTACGGACAGGGGGAACACTGAAGCTTTCTTT
v_gene: TRBV19
j_gene: TRBJ1-1
d_gene: TRBD1
abundance: -

CDR3aa: CASSASWGGAPETQYF
CDR3nt: TGTGCCAGCAGCGCATCGTGGGGGGGGGCCCCAGAGACCCAGTACTTC
v_gene: TRBV11-3
j_gene: TRBJ2-5
d_gene: -
abundance: -

CDR3aa: CASSILGPQGTQYF
CDR3nt: TGTGCCAGTAGTATCCTAGGTCCCCAAGGGACCCAGTACTTC
v_gene: TRBV19
j_gene: TRBJ2-5
d_gene: -
abundance: -

CDR3aa: CATSGASGTGELFF
CDR3nt: TGTGCCACCAGTGGGGCGTCCGGCACCGGGGAGCTGTTTTTT
v_gene: TRBV24-1
j_gene: TRBJ2-2
d_gene: -
abundance: -

CDR3aa: CASSESGYTTGELFF
CDR3nt: TGTGCCAGCAGTGAATCCGGGTACACAACCGGGGAGCTGTTTTTT
v_gene: TRBV28
j_gene: TRBJ2-2
d_gene: -
abundance: -

CDR3aa: CASRLDISYNSPLHF
CDR3nt: TGTGCCAGCAGGCTCGACATCTCCTATAATTCACCCCTCCACTTT
v_gene: TRBV6-5
j_gene: TRBJ1-6
d_gene: -
abundance: once

CDR3aa: CASRSTGTTEAFF
CDR3nt: TGTGCCAGCAGGTCGACAGGGACAACTGAAGCTTTCTTT
v_gene: TRBV6-5
j_gene: TRBJ1-1
d_gene: TRBD1
abundance: -

CDR3aa: CASSPVGVREAFF
CDR3nt: TGTGCCAGCAGCCCAGTCGGGGTCCGTGAAGCTTTCTTT
v_gene: TRBV13
j_gene: TRBJ1-1
d_gene: -
abundance: -

CDR3aa: CASSSYDRGHGYTF
CDR3nt: TGTGCCAGCAGTTCCTACGACAGGGGGCATGGCTACACCTTC
v_gene: TRBV6-5
j_gene: TRBJ1-2
d_gene: TRBD1
abundance: -